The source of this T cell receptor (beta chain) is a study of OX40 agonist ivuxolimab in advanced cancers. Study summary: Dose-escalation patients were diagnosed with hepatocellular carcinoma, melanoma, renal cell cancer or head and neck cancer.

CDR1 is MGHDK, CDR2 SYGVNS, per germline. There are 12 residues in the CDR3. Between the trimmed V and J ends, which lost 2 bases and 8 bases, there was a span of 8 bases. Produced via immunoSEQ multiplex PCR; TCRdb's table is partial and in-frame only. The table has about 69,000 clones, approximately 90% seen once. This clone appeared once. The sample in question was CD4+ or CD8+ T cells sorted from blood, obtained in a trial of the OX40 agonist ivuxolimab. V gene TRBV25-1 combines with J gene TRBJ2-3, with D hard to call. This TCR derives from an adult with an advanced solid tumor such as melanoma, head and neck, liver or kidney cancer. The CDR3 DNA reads TGTGCCAGCAGTGAACAAGCTGCTACGCAGTATTTT. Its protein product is CASSEQAATQYF. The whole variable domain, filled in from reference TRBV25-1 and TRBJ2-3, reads EADIYQTPRYLVIGTGKKITLECSQTMGHDKMYWYQQDPGMELHLIHYSYGVNSTEKGDLSSESTVSRIRTEHFPLTLESARPSHTSQYLCASSEQAATQYFGPGTRLTVL.